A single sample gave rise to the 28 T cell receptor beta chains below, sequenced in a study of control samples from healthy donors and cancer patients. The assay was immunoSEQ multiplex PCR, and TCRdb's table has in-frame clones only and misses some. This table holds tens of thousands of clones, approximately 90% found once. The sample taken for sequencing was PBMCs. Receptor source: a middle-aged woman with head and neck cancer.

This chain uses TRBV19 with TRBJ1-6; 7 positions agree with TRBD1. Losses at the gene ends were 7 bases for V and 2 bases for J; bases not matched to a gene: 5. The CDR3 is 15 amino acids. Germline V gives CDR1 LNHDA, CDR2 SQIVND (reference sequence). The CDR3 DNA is TGTGCCAGTAAAACAGGGGCGACCTATAATTCACCCCTCCACTTT. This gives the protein CASKTGATYNSPLHF.

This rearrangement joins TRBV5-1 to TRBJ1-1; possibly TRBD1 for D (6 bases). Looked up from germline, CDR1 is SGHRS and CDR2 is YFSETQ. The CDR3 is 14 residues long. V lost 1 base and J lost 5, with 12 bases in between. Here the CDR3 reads CASSLRQGGTEAFF. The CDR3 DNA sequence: TGCGCCAGCAGCTTGAGGCAAGGGGGGACTGAAGCTTTCTTT.

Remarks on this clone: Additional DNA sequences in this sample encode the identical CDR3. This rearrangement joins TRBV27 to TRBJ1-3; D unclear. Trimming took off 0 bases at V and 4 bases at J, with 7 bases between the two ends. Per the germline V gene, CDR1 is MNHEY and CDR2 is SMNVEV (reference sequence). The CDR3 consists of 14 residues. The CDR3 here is CASSLSGSGNTIYF. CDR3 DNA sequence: TGTGCCAGCAGTTTATCGGGCTCCGGAAACACCATATATTTT.

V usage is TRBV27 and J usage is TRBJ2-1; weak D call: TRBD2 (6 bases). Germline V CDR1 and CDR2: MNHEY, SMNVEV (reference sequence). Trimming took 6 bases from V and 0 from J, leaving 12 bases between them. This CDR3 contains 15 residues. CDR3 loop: CASRRDSRSYNEQFF. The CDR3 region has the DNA TGTGCCAGCAGGCGGGACTCCCGCTCCTACAATGAGCAGTTCTTC.

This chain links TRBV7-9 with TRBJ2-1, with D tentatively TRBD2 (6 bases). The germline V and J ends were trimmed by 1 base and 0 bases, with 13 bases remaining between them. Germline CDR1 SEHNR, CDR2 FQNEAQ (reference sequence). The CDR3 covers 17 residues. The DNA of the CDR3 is TGTGCCAGCAGCTTAGATTCGTTGCGGGACTCCTACAATGAGCAGTTCTTC. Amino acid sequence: CASSLDSLRDSYNEQFF.

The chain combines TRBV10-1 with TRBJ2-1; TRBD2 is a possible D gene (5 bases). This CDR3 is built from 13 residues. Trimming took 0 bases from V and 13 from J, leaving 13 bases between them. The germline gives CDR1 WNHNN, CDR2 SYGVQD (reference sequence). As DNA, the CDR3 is TGCGCCAGCAGTGAGTCGCCTAGCTTGCCCCAGTTCTTC. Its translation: CASSESPSLPQFF.

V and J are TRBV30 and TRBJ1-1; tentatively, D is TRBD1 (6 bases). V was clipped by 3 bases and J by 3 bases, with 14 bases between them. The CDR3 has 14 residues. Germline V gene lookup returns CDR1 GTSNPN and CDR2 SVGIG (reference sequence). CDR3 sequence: CAWSYKGGDTEAFF. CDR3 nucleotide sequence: TGTGCCTGGAGCTATAAAGGGGGGGACACTGAAGCTTTCTTT.

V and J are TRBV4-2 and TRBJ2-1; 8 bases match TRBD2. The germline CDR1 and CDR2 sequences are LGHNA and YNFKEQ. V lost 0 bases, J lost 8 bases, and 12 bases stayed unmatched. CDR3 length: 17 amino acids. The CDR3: CASSQDLGTSRIYEQFF. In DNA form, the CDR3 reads TGTGCCAGCAGCCAAGATCTTGGGACTAGTCGAATCTATGAGCAGTTCTTC.

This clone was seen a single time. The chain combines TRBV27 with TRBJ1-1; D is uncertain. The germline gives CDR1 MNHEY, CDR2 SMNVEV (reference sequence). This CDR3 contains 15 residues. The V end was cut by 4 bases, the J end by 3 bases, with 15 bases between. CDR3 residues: CASSSLVDTYTEAFF. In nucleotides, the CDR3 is TGTGCCAGCAGTTCCCTTGTGGATACCTACACTGAAGCTTTCTTT.

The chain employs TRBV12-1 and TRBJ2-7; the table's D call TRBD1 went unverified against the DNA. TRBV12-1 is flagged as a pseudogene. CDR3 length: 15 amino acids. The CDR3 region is CASSFDGGLSYEQYF. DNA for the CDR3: TGTGCCAGCAGCTTTGATGGGGGCCTCTCCTACGAGCAGTACTTC.

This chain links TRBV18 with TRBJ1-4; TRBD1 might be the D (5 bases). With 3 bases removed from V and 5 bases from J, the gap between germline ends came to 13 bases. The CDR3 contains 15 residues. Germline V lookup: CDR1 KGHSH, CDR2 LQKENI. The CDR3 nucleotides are TGTGCCAGCTCACCGGGCGGGACGGGAAATGAAAAACTGTTTTTT. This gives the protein CASSPGGTGNEKLFF.

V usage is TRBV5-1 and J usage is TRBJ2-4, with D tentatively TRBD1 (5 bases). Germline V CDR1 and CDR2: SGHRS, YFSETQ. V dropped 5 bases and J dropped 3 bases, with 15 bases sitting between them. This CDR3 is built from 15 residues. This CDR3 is CASSPGSPGKNIQYF. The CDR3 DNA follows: TGCGCCAGCAGTCCAGGGTCCCCCGGCAAAAACATTCAGTACTTC.

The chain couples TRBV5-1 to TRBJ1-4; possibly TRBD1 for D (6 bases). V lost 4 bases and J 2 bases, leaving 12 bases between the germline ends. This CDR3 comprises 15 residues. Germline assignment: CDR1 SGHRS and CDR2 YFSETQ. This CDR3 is CASSIQGNTNEKLFF. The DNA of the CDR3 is TGCGCCAGCAGCATCCAGGGGAACACTAATGAAAAACTGTTTTTT.

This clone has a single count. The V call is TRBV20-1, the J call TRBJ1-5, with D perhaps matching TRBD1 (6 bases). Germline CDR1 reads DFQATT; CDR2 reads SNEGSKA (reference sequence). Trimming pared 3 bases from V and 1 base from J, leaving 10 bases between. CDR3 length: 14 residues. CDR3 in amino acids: CSASPQGSNQPQHF. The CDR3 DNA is TGCAGTGCTAGTCCCCAGGGGAGCAATCAGCCCCAGCATTTT.

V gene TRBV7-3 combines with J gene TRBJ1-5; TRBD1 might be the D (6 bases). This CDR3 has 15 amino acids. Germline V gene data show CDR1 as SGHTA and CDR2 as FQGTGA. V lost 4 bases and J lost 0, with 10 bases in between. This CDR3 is CASSSRTDSNQPQHF. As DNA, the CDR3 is TGTGCCAGCAGCTCCAGGACAGATAGCAATCAGCCCCAGCATTTT. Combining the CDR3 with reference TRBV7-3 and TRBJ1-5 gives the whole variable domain GAGVSQTPSNKVTEKGKYVELRCDPISGHTALYWYRQSLGQGPEFLIYFQGTGAADDSGLPNDRFFAVRPEGSVSTLKIQRTERGDSAVYLCASSSRTDSNQPQHFGDGTRLSIL.

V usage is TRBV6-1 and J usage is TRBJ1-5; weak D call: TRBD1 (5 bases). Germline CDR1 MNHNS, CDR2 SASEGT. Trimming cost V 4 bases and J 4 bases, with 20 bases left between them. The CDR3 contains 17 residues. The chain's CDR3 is CASSGRVAGRKNQPQHF. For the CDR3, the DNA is TGTGCCAGCAGTGGCCGAGTTGCAGGGAGGAAAAATCAGCCCCAGCATTTT.

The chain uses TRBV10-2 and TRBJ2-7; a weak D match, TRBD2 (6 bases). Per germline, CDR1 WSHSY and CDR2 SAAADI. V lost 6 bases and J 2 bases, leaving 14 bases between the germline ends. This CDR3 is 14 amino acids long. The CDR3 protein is CASRTAGNPYEQYF. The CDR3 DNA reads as TGCGCCAGCAGGACGGCGGGGAACCCCTACGAGCAGTACTTC.

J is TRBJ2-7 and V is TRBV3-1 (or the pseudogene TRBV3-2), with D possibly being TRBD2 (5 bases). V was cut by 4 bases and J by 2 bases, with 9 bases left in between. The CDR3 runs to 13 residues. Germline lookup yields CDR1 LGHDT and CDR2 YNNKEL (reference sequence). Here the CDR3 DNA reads TGTGCCAGCAGCCCTACTAGTACCTACGAGCAGTACTTC. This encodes CASSPTSTYEQYF.

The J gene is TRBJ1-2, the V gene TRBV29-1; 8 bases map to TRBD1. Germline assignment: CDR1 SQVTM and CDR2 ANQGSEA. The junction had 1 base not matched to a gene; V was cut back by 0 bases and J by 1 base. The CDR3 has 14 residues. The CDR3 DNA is TGCAGCGTTGAAGACGACAGGGGTAACTATGGCTACACCTTC. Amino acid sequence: CSVEDDRGNYGYTF.

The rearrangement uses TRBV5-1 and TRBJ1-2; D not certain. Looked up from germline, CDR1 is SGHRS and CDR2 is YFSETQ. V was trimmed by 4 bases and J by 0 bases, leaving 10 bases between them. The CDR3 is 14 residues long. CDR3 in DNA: TGCGCCAGCAGCCAGGACGGTGCTAACTATGGCTACACCTTC. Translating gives CASSQDGANYGYTF.

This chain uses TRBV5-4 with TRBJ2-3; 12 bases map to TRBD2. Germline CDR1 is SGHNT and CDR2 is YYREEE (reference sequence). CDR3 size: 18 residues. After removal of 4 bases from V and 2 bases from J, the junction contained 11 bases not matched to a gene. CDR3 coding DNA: TGTGCCAGCAGCCCAGAGGGTGGACTAGCGGGACCCACAGATACGCAGTATTTT. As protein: CASSPEGGLAGPTDTQYF.

In DNA, the CDR3 is TGTGCCAGTAGTATTCTAGCGGGAGGGTCCTACGAGCAGTACTTC. Its protein is CASSILAGGSYEQYF. The V and J genes are TRBV19 and TRBJ2-7; 12 bases line up with TRBD2. Germline V lookup: CDR1 LNHDA, CDR2 SQIVND (reference sequence). The CDR3 contains 15 residues. With 3 bases clipped from V and 1 base from J, the junction kept 1 base outside the gene matches.

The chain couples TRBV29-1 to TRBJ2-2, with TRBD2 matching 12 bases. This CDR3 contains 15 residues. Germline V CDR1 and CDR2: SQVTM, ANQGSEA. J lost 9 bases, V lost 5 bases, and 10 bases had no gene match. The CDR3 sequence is CSVPLSSGRARELFF. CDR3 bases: TGCAGCGTTCCTCTTTCTAGCGGGAGGGCCCGGGAGCTGTTTTTT.

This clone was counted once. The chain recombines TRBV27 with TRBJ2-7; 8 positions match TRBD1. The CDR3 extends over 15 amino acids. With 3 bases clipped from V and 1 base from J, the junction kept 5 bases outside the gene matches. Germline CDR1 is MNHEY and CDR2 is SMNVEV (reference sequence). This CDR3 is CASSLQGASSYEQYF. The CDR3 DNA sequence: TGTGCCAGCAGTTTGCAGGGGGCAAGTTCCTACGAGCAGTACTTC.

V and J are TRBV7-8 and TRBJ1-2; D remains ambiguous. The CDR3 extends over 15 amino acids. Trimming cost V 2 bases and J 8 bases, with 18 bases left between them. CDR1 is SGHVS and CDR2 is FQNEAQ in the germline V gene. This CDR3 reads CASSLNAQGIEGYTF. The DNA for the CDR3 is TGTGCCAGCAGCTTAAACGCACAAGGCATTGAGGGCTACACCTTC. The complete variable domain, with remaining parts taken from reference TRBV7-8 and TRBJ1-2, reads GAGVSQSPRYKVAKRGQDVALRCDPISGHVSLFWYQQALGQGPEFLTYFQNEAQLDKSGLPSDRFFAERPEGSVSTLKIQRTQQEDSAVYLCASSLNAQGIEGYTFGSGTRLTVV.

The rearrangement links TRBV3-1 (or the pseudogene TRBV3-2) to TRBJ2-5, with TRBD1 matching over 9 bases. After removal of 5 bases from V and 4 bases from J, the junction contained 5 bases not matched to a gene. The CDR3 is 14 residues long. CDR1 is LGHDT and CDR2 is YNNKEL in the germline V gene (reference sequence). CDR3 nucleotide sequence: TGTGCCAGCAGCAACAGGGGGCTGCGAGAGACCCAGTACTTC. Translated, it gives CASSNRGLRETQYF.

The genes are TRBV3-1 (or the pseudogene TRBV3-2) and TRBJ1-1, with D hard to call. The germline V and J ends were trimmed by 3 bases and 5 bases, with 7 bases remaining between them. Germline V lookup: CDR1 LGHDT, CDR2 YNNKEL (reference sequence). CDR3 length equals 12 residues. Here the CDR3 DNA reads TGTGCCAGCAGCCATGGTGGGACTGAAGCTTTCTTT. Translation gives CASSHGGTEAFF.

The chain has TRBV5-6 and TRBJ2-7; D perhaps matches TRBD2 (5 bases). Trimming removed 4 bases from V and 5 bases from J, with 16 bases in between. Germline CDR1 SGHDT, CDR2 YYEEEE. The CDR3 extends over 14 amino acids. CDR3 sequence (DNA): TGTGCCAGCAGCCCCGATCCCCTGAGGGACGAGCAGTACTTC. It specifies CASSPDPLRDEQYF. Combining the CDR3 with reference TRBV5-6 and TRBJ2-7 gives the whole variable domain DAGVTQSPTHLIKTRGQQVTLRCSPKSGHDTVSWYQQALGQGPQFIFQYYEEEERQRGNFPDRFSGHQFPNYSSELNVNALLLGDSALYLCASSPDPLRDEQYFGPGTRLTVT.